This T cell receptor beta chain derives from a study of CD8+ T cells in alopecia areata. Treatment: oral pan-JAK inhibitor, 5-10 mg twice daily. cDNA prepared by RNA extraction and subsequent reverse transcription served as the template for sequencing. Assay used: immunoSEQ multiplex PCR; TCRdb lists only in-frame clones, some missing. The sample includes around 180,000 clones, roughly three fifths of them seen just once. Judged by abundance, this clone is medium-sized. Trimming shortened V by 0 bases and J by 2 bases, and 5 bases separated the two germline ends. Germline V gene sequence: CDR1 SEHNR, CDR2 FQNEAQ (reference sequence). This CDR3 is 15 amino acids long.

The chain couples TRBV7-9 to TRBJ2-6, with D hard to call. The clonotype comes from a human donor with alopecia areata. The material was CD4+ T cells sorted from blood, obtained between weeks 47 and 50, from a patient treated with tofacitinib. CDR3: CASSLAPTGANVLTF. The CDR3 region has the DNA TGTGCCAGCAGCTTAGCCCCTACTGGGGCCAACGTCCTGACTTTC.